The count of the clone carrying this TCR beta chain is one. Its antigen is still unknown. The deep-level immunoSEQ assay was used. Once extracted for a subset, genomic DNA was divided evenly among several immunoSEQ plates. Sequencing used immunoSEQ multiplex PCR; TCRdb keeps in-frame clones, though not all of them. The profile covers approximately 1.5 million clones, with under 99% appearing a single time and 0.4% to 0.55% taken by the ten largest. This sample stems from a study of shared clonotypes between healthy human individuals. Study outcomes and limitations: Non-shared clonotypes showed lower generation probabilities than clonotypes common to all four donors.

The CDR3 length is 12 residues. V lost 9 bases and J lost 2, with 7 bases in between. The germline CDR1 and CDR2 sequences are ENHRY and SYGVKD. Donors comprised only Caucasian adults living in Nashville, Tennessee. Sequenced sample: naive CD4+ T cells sorted from blood. Subset described: CD45RA+ positively selected. The clonotype was recovered from a man under 40 in good health. This chain uses TRBV10-3 with TRBJ2-2; D unclear. The CDR3 is CAITVNTGELFF. CDR3 sequence (DNA): TGTGCCATAACCGTTAACACCGGGGAGCTGTTTTTT.